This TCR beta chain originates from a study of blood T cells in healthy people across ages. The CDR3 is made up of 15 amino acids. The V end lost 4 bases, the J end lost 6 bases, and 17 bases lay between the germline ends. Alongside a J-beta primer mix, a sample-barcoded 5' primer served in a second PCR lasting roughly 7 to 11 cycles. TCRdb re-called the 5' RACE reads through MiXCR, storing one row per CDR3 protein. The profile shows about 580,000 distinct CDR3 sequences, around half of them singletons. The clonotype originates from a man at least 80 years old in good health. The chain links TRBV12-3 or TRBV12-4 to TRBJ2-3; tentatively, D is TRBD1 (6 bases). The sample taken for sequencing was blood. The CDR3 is CASSSKQGIGDTQYF. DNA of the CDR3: TGTGCCAGCAGTTCAAAACAGGGTATTGGGGATACGCAGTATTTT.